Sequencing of this T cell receptor (beta chain) was carried out in a study of T cells after yellow fever vaccination. In its sample, this clonotype was seen a few times. The study made its TCR cDNA through 5'RACE template switching. That step introduced a universal primer site along with UMIs. TCRdb re-analysed the 5' RACE reads in MiXCR, keeping a single row per CDR3 protein. This table has about 580,000 distinct CDR3 sequences, about a sixth appearing once. This CDR3 contains 16 residues. Germline V lookup: CDR1 LGHNA, CDR2 YSLEER. The V end was cut by 1 base, the J end by 1 base, with 14 bases between.

The chain is built from TRBV4-3 and TRBJ2-7; the D gene is possibly TRBD1 (6 bases). Specimen: PBMCs, collected 5 days after the first yellow fever vaccination. The clonotype comes from a man aged 18 to 29 who received the YFV17D yellow fever vaccine. The CDR3 nucleotides are TGCGCCAGCAGCCAAGGTCAGTGGACAGTGTCCTACGAGCAGTACTTC. Protein product: CASSQGQWTVSYEQYF.